The T cell receptor beta chain described here comes from a study of STAT5B mutations in CD4+ large granular lymphocyte leukemia. Sequenced by immunoSEQ multiplex PCR; TCRdb stores in-frame clones only, minus some. Among 45,000 to 55,000 clones listed, 55% to 75% were seen once. Details on this clone: The antigen remains unidentified.

Study outcomes and limitations: No patients shared main leukemic clonotypes, though about 24% appeared at low frequency elsewhere. Patient CD4-sorted repertoires stayed more clonal than healthy ones after leukemic-clone removal.

The material sequenced was CD4+ T cells from blood buffy coats. The sequence was collected from a human donor in good health.

The CDR3 here is CASSTDPPIPESYNEQFF. The CDR3 region has the DNA TGCGCCAGCAGCACGGACCCTCCGATTCCAGAGAGCTACAATGAGCAGTTCTTC. The genes are TRBV5-1 and TRBJ2-1; the D is unclear. The germline gives CDR1 SGHRS, CDR2 YFSETQ. V lost 4 bases and J 3 bases, leaving 23 bases between the germline ends. The CDR3 has 18 residues.